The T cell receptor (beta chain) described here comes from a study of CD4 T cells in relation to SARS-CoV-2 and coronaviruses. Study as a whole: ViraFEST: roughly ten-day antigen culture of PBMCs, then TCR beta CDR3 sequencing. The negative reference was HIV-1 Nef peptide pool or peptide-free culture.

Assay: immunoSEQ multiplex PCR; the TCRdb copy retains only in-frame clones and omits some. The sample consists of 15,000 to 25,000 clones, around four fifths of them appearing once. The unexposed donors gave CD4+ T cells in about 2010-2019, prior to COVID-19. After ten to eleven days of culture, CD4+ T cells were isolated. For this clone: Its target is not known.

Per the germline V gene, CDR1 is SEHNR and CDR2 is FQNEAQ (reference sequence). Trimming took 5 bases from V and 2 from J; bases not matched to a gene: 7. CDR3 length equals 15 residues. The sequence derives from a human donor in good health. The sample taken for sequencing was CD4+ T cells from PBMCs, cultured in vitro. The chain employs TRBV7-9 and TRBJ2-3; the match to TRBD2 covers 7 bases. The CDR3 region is CASSPRTRNTDTQYF. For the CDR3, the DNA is TGTGCCAGCAGCCCGAGGACTAGGAACACAGATACGCAGTATTTT.